A selection of T cell receptor beta chains follows, all from one sample in a study of cytomegalovirus exposure and HLA in healthy donors. Sequencing was performed with immunoSEQ multiplex PCR; in TCRdb, only in-frame clones are kept and a portion is missing. The repertoire holds fewer than 85,000 clones, with roughly 74% as singletons. Sequenced input: PBMCs. Every receptor here comes from a man between 35 and 55 years old in good health and CMV-seronegative. Each CDR3 is given with its conserved first and last residue. Each record gives: clone size, V gene, J gene, D gene, CDR3 protein, CDR3 DNA. D genes are given only for firm matches. The size entry is marked missing in some rows and otherwise reads once, few, many or a size class.

NA	TRBV5-1	TRBJ1-5	NA	CASSLFSGLGQPQHF	TGCGCCAGCAGCTTGTTTTCAGGGTTAGGGCAGCCCCAGCATTTT
few	TRBV6-6	TRBJ2-2	NA	CASCDRNTGELFF	TGTGCCAGTTGTGACAGGAACACCGGGGAGCTGTTTTTT
NA	TRBV6-1	TRBJ2-4	TRBD2	CASSERSGGAKNIQYF	TGTGCCAGCAGTGAACGTAGCGGGGGGGCCAAAAACATTCAGTACTTC
NA	TRBV25-1	TRBJ1-6	TRBD1	CASSAGQGFYSPLHF	TGTGCCAGCAGTGCCGGACAGGGCTTCTATTCACCCCTCCACTTT
few	TRBV30	TRBJ2-2	TRBD2	CAWSGTSESVGELFF	TGTGCCTGGAGTGGAACTAGCGAGTCAGTCGGGGAGCTGTTTTTT
NA	TRBV10-3	TRBJ2-7	NA	CAISDGSFSYEQYF	TGTGCCATCAGTGACGGGAGTTTCTCCTACGAGCAGTACTTC
NA	TRBV7-2	TRBJ2-5	NA	CASSLGPIQETQYF	TGTGCCAGCAGCTTAGGTCCAATCCAAGAGACCCAGTACTTC
NA	TRBV7-6	TRBJ2-5	TRBD2	CASSSGLAGYLGETQYF	TGTGCCAGCAGCTCGGGACTAGCGGGATACTTAGGGGAGACCCAGTACTTC
NA	TRBV6-6	TRBJ2-3	TRBD2	CASSKAGGPLDTQYF	TGTGCCAGCAGCAAAGCGGGGGGGCCCCTAGATACGCAGTATTTT
NA	TRBV7-3	TRBJ1-1	TRBD1	CASSLRGGQGEAFF	TGTGCCAGCAGCTTAAGGGGGGGACAGGGTGAAGCTTTCTTT
NA	TRBV4-3	TRBJ2-1	TRBD2	CASSQDLRLAGDNEQFF	TGCGCCAGCAGCCAAGATTTACGTCTAGCGGGTGACAATGAGCAGTTCTTC
NA	TRBV2	TRBJ1-5	NA	CASSVNGQLNQPQHF	TGTGCCAGCAGTGTGAACGGACAGCTCAATCAGCCCCAGCATTTT
NA	TRBV30	TRBJ2-5	TRBD2	CAWSRAGGYQETQYF	TGTGCCTGGAGTAGGGCGGGGGGATACCAAGAGACCCAGTACTTC
NA	TRBV5-1	TRBJ2-5	NA	CASSLGQSIETQYF	TGCGCCAGCAGCTTGGGGCAGTCGATAGAGACCCAGTACTTC
NA	TRBV7-2	TRBJ2-3	TRBD2	CASSFRRLAGGPGDTQYF	TGTGCCAGCAGCTTTAGGCGTCTAGCGGGGGGGCCTGGAGATACGCAGTATTTT
NA	TRBV6-5	TRBJ1-1	NA	CASSYAGRLNTEAFF	TGTGCCAGCAGTTACGCGGGACGGTTGAACACTGAAGCTTTCTTT
NA	TRBV18	TRBJ1-2	TRBD1	CASSPAGGNYGYTF	TGTGCCAGCTCACCGGCAGGGGGCAACTATGGCTACACCTTC
NA	TRBV9	TRBJ1-1	NA	CASSVGAGRGLGTEAFF	TGTGCCAGCAGCGTAGGAGCGGGTCGAGGGCTGGGCACTGAAGCTTTCTTT
NA	TRBV5-1	TRBJ2-5	NA	CASSLEGPQETQYF	TGCGCCAGCAGCTTAGAGGGCCCTCAAGAGACCCAGTACTTC
NA	TRBV30	TRBJ2-7	NA	CAWSVKQGPYEQYF	TGTGCCTGGAGTGTTAAACAGGGCCCCTACGAGCAGTACTTC
NA	TRBV11-2	TRBJ1-1	NA	CASSSRFGNTEAFF	TGTGCCAGCAGCTCTAGGTTTGGGAACACTGAAGCTTTCTTT
NA	TRBV18	TRBJ2-7	TRBD1	CASSSDRGRTYEQYF	TGTGCCAGCTCATCGGACAGGGGCAGGACCTACGAGCAGTACTTC
once	TRBV4-1	TRBJ1-4	NA	CASSQRSGLEELFF	TGCGCCAGCAGCCAAAGGTCGGGGTTAGAGGAACTGTTTTTT
few	TRBV2	TRBJ1-5	TRBD1	CASTDDRDQPQHF	TGTGCCAGCACCGACGACAGGGATCAGCCCCAGCATTTT
NA	TRBV7-6	TRBJ1-2	TRBD1	CASSETGFGYGYTF	TGTGCCAGCAGCGAGACAGGGTTCGGCTATGGCTACACCTTC
NA	TRBV5-1	TRBJ1-2	TRBD1	CASSFIQGASGYTF	TGCGCCAGCAGCTTCATACAGGGGGCTTCTGGCTACACCTTC
NA	TRBV4-1	TRBJ2-5	TRBD2	CASSQLVAGGREQYF	TGCGCCAGCAGCCAACTAGTAGCGGGGGGTAGAGAGCAGTACTTC
NA	TRBV19	TRBJ2-3	TRBD1	CASSLPDRGVTDTQYF	TGTGCCAGTAGTCTACCGGACAGGGGGGTTACAGATACGCAGTATTTT
NA	TRBV29-1	TRBJ2-7	TRBD2	CSVTSAKSSYEQYF	TGCAGCGTGACTAGCGCCAAAAGCTCCTACGAGCAGTACTTC
NA	TRBV27	TRBJ1-5	TRBD1	CASRSQGAFQPQHF	TGTGCCAGCAGGTCACAGGGGGCGTTTCAGCCCCAGCATTTT
NA	TRBV30	TRBJ1-2	TRBD1	CAWCDRVEYGYTF	TGTGCCTGGTGCGACAGGGTTGAGTATGGCTACACCTTC
once	TRBV13	TRBJ2-1	TRBD1	CASSFIQGAQYNEQFF	TGTGCCAGCAGCTTTATACAGGGGGCTCAGTACAATGAGCAGTTCTTC
NA	TRBV4-2	TRBJ2-7	TRBD2	CASSQQGTSEGGSYEQYF	TGTGCCAGCAGCCAACAAGGGACTAGCGAGGGGGGATCCTACGAGCAGTACTTC
NA	TRBV7-2	TRBJ2-5	NA	CASSLDWQSETQYF	TGTGCCAGCAGCCTGGACTGGCAGTCTGAGACCCAGTACTTC
NA	TRBV4-2	TRBJ2-7	NA	CASSQEKLHGYEQYF	TGTGCCAGCAGCCAAGAGAAACTGCATGGCTACGAGCAGTACTTC
NA	TRBV19	TRBJ1-2	NA	CASTPGSRESYGYTF	TGTGCCAGTACCCCTGGGTCCCGGGAGTCCTATGGCTACACCTTC
NA	TRBV7-2	TRBJ2-3	NA	CASSFKDTQYF	TGTGCCAGCAGCTTTAAAGATACGCAGTATTTT
few	TRBV7-3	TRBJ2-5	TRBD1	CASSLVSGQGETQYF	TGTGCCAGCAGCTTGGTTTCGGGACAGGGGGAGACCCAGTACTTC
NA	TRBV29-1	TRBJ2-3	NA	CSVERSTSTDTQYF	TGCAGCGTTGAGCGTAGTACTAGCACAGATACGCAGTATTTT
NA	TRBV5-1	TRBJ1-2	NA	CASSLPGGDYGYTF	TGCGCCAGCAGCTTGCCGGGGGGCGACTATGGCTACACCTTC
NA	TRBV10-3	TRBJ1-2	TRBD1	CATQGVYVYTF	TGTGCCACGCAGGGGGTGTATGTCTACACCTTC
NA	TRBV11-2	TRBJ1-4	NA	CASTRDEGAAEKLFF	TGTGCCAGCACCCGAGACGAGGGCGCTGCCGAAAAACTGTTTTTT
NA	TRBV4-3	TRBJ1-4	TRBD1	CASSQEAKGQIPTNEKLFF	TGCGCCAGCAGCCAAGAAGCTAAGGGACAGATTCCAACTAATGAAAAACTGTTTTTT
NA	TRBV6-5	TRBJ1-5	NA	CASSFRVDQPQHF	TGTGCCAGCAGTTTCAGGGTAGATCAGCCCCAGCATTTT
few	TRBV7-6	TRBJ1-3	NA	CASSVGQSSGNTIYF	TGTGCCAGCAGCGTAGGACAGAGCTCTGGAAACACCATATATTTT